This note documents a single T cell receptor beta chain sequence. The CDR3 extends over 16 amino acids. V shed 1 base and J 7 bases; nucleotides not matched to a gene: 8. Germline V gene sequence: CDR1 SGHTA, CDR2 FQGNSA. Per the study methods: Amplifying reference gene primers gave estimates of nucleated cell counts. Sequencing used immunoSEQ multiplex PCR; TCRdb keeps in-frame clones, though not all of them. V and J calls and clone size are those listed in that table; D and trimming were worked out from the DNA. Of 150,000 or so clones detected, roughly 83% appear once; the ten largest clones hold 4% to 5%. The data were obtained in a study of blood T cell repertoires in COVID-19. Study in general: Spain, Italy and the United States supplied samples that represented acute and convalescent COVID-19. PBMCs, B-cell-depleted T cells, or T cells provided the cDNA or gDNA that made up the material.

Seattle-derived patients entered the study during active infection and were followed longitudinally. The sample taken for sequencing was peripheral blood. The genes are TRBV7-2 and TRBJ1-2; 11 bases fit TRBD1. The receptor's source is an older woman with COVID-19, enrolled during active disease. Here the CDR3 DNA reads TGTGCCAGCAGCTTAGAACGGACAGGGGGCGCTGGTGGCTACACCTTC. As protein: CASSLERTGGAGGYTF.